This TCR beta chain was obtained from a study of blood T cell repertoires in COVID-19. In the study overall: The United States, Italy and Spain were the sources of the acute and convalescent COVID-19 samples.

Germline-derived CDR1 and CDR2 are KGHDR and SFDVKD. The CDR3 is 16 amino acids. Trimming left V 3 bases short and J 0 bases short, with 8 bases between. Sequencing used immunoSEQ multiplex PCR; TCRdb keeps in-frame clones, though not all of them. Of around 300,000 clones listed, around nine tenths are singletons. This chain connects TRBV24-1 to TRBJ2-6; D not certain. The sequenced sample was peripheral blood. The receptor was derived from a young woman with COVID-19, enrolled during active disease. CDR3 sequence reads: CATSDLRASGANVLTF. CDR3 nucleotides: TGTGCCACCAGTGATCTCCGAGCCTCTGGGGCCAACGTCCTGACTTTC.